A selection of T cell receptor beta chains follows, all from one sample in a study of T cells in Graves' hyperthyroidism and ophthalmopathy. TCRdb redid the calling of the multiplex PCR reads with MiXCR, one entry per CDR3 protein. Among some 270,000 distinct CDR3 sequences listed, roughly 15% were seen once. The specimen sequenced was blood. These receptors all come from a woman aged 25 to 39 with Graves' hyperthyroidism that later progressed to Graves' ophthalmopathy. Both conserved end residues are part of each CDR3. The order of the fields is CDR3 length, J gene, clone size, D gene, V gene, CDR3 protein, CDR3 DNA. D genes are given only for firm matches. Clone size appears in some rows only: once, few, many, or a class for an expanded clone.

15 TRBJ2-7 many TRBD1 TRBV7-6 CASSQAWTGTHEQYF TGTGCCAGCAGCCAAGCGTGGACAGGTACCCACGAGCAGTACTTC
16 TRBJ1-2 many . TRBV7-9 CASSLLLETENYGYTF TGTGCCAGCAGCTTATTGCTGGAGACCGAAAACTATGGCTACACCTTC
16 TRBJ2-5 many TRBD2 TRBV5-6 CASSLGPGLASETQYF TGTGCCAGCAGCTTGGGGCCGGGACTAGCGTCGGAGACCCAGTACTTC
12 TRBJ1-1 many TRBD1 TRBV19 CASETGGTEAFF TGTGCCAGTGAGACAGGGGGCACTGAAGCTTTCTTT
15 TRBJ2-2 many . TRBV24-1 CATSDSARETGELFF TGTGCCACCAGTGATTCAGCCAGGGAAACCGGGGAGCTGTTTTTT
11 TRBJ2-1 . . TRBV5-5 CTSSFPNEQFF TGTACCAGCAGCTTTCCAAATGAGCAGTTCTTC
13 TRBJ2-5 many . TRBV7-9 CASSALGRETQYF TGTGCCAGCAGCGCCCTGGGGAGAGAGACCCAGTACTTC
15 TRBJ2-1 many . TRBV3-1 CASSQVSSLYNEQFF TGTGCCAGCAGCCAAGTGTCCAGCCTCTACAATGAGCAGTTCTTC
17 TRBJ2-1 few . TRBV4-1 CASSQVSGRSSYNEQFF TGCGCCAGCAGCCAAGTTTCGGGCAGGAGCTCCTACAATGAGCAGTTCTTC
14 TRBJ2-7 once TRBD2 TRBV14 CASSDGTSVYEQYF TGTGCCAGCAGCGACGGGACTAGCGTTTACGAGCAGTACTTC
15 TRBJ1-1 many . TRBV6-1 CASSELERLNTEAFF TGTGCCAGCAGTGAGCTAGAAAGACTGAACACTGAAGCTTTCTTT